This TCR beta chain came from a study of OX40 agonist ivuxolimab in advanced cancers. Across the whole study: At 0.01 to 10 mg/kg, ivuxolimab was administered intravenously to patients every 2 weeks. Study outcomes and limitations: At 0.1 to 3.0 mg/kg and by week 6, CD4+ and CD8+ T cells in the blood had expanded clonally. Antigens targeted by the expanded peripheral T cells were not determined. CD4+ T cells averaged fewer expanded clones than CD8+ T cells.

TCRdb keeps only in-frame clones here, not all; method: immunoSEQ multiplex PCR. The sample carries tens of thousands of clones, roughly 90% recorded once. The sample holds one count of this clone. Its specificity is unknown. Losses at the gene ends were 5 bases for V and 6 bases for J; bases not matched to a gene: 7. Germline V gene lookup returns CDR1 SNHLY and CDR2 FYNNEI. There are 15 residues in the CDR3. The starting material was CD4+ or CD8+ T cells sorted from blood, obtained in a trial of the OX40 agonist ivuxolimab. V usage is TRBV2 and J usage is TRBJ1-6; TRBD1 aligns across 7 bases. This TCR was sampled from an adult with an advanced solid tumor such as melanoma, head and neck, liver or kidney cancer. The CDR3 sequence: CASSRDRVSNSPLHF. CDR3 in DNA: TGTGCCAGCAGTAGAGACAGGGTCTCTAATTCACCCCTCCACTTT.